The entry below describes one T cell receptor (beta chain). Its antigen is unidentified. This table comes from immunoSEQ multiplex PCR, and its TCRdb copy is limited to in-frame clones, with some not included. This table holds about 13,000 clones, about 86% found once. The CDR3 is 13 residues long. In germline, CDR1 is SGHDT, CDR2 YYEEEE. V lost 4 bases, J lost 2 bases, and 9 bases lay in between. This specimen belongs to a study of T cells in localized non-small cell lung cancer. Study-level points and caveats: Adjacent lung had a median roughly 53 of the 100 largest tumor clones. Higher blood T cell density went with longer overall survival.

The sequences come from peripheral blood, collected before any cancer treatment. The receptor's source is a male donor at least 60 years old with stage III lung adenocarcinoma. The chain links TRBV5-6 to TRBJ1-2; D remains ambiguous. CDR3 residues: CASSVTPNYGYTF. CDR3 DNA sequence: TGTGCCAGCAGCGTGACACCCAACTATGGCTACACCTTC.